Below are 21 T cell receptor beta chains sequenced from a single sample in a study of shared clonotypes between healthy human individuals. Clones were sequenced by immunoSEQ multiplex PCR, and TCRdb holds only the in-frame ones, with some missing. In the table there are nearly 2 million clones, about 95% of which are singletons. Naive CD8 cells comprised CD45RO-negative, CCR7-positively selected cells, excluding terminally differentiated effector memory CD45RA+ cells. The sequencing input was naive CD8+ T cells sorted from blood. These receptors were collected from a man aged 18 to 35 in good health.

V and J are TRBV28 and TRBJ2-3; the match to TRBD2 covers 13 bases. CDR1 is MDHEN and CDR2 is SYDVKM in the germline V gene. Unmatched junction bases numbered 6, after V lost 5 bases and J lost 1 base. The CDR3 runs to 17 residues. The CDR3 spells CASSQGTSGVRTDTQYF. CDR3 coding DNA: TGTGCCAGCAGTCAGGGGACTAGCGGGGTCCGCACAGATACGCAGTATTTT.

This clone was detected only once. The DNA for the CDR3 is TGTGCCAGCAGCTATGGGGAGGGGGCGAGTGAGCAGTACTTC. Its protein product is CASSYGEGASEQYF. This chain joins TRBV7-6 and TRBJ2-7; the D call may be TRBD1 or TRBD2 (7 bases each). The V gene's germline CDR1 is SGHVS and CDR2 FNYEAQ. The CDR3 totals 14 residues. V lost 4 bases and J lost 7, with 17 bases in between.

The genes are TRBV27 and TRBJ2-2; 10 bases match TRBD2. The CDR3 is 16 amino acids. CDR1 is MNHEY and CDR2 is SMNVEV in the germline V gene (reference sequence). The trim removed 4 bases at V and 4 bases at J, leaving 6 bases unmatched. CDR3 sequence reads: CASSSGTSVVTGELFF. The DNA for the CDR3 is TGTGCCAGCAGTTCGGGGACTAGCGTAGTCACCGGGGAGCTGTTTTTT.

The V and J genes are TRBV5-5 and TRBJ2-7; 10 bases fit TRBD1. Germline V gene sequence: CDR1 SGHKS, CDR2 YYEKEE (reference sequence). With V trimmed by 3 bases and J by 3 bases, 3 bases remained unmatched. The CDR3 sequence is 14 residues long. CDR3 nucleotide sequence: TGTGCCAGCAGCTGGGGGACAGGGGACTACGAGCAGTACTTC. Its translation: CASSWGTGDYEQYF.

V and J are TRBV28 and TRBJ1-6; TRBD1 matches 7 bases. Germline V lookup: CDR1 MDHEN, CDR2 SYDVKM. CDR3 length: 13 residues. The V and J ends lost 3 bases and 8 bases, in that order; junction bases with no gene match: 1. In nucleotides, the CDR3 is TGTGCCAGCAGTTTTAGGGGGCATTCACCCCTCCACTTT. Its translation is CASSFRGHSPLHF. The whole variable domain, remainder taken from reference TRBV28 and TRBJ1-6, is DVKVTQSSRYLVKRTGEKVFLECVQDMDHENMFWYRQDPGLGLRLIYFSYDVKMKEKGDIPEGYSVSREKKERFSLILESASTNQTSMYLCASSFRGHSPLHFGNGTRLTVT.

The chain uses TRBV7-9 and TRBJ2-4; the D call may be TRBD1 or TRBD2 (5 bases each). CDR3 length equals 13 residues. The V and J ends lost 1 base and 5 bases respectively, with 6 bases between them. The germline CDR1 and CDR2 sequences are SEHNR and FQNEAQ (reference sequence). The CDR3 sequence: CASSLGGENIQYF. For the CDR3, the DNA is TGTGCCAGCAGCTTAGGAGGGGAAAACATTCAGTACTTC.

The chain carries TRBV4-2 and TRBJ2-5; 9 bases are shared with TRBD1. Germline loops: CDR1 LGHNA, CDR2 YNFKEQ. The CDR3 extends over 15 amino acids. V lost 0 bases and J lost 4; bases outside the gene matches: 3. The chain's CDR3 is CASSQDTGQGETQYF. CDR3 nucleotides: TGTGCCAGCAGCCAAGATACGGGACAGGGAGAGACCCAGTACTTC.

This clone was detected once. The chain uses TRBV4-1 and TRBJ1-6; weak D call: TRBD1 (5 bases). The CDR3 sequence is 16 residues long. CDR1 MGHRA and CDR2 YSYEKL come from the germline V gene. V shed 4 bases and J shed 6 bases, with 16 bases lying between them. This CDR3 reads CASSPIEGSFNSPLHF. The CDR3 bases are TGCGCCAGCAGCCCCATAGAGGGGAGCTTTAATTCACCCCTCCACTTT.

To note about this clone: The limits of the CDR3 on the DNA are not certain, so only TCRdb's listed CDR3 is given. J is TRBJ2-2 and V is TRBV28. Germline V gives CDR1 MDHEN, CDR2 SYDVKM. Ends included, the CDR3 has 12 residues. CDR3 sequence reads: CASRFGNGELFF.

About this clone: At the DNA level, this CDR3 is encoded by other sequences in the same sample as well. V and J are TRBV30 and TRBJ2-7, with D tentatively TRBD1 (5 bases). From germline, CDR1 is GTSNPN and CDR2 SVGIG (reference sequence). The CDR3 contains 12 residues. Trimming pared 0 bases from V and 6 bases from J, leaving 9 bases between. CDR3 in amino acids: CAWSVVGAEQYF. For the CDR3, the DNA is TGTGCCTGGAGTGTGGTAGGGGCCGAGCAGTACTTC. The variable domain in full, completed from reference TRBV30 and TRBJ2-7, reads SQTIHQWPATLVQPVGSPLSLECTVEGTSNPNLYWYRQAAGRGLQLLFYSVGIGQISSEVPQNLSASRPQDRQFILSSKKLLLSDSGFYLCAWSVVGAEQYFGPGTRLTVT.

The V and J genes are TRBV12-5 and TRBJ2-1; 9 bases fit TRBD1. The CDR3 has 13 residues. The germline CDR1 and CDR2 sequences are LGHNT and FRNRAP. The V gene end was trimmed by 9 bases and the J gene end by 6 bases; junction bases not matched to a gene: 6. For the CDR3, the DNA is TGTGCTAGGGGGACAGGGATAGGCAATGAGCAGTTCTTC. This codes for CARGTGIGNEQFF.

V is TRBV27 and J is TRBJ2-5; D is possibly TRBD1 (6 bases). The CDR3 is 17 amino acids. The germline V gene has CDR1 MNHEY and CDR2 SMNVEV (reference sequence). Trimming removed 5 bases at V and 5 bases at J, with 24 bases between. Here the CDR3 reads CASSPTVTGPSRETQYF. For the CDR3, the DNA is TGTGCCAGCAGTCCTACCGTCACAGGGCCTTCTAGGGAGACCCAGTACTTC.

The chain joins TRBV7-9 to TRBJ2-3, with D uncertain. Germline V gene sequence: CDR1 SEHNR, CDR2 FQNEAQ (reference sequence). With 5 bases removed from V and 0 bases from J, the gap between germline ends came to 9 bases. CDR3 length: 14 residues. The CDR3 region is CASSRMLSTDTQYF. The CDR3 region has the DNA TGTGCCAGCAGCCGGATGCTTAGCACAGATACGCAGTATTTT.

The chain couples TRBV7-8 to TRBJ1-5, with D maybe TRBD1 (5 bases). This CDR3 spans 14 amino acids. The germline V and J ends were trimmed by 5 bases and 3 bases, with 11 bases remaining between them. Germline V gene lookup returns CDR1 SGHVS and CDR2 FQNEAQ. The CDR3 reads CASSPGRDNQPQHF. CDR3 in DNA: TGTGCCAGCAGCCCGGGACGGGACAATCAGCCCCAGCATTTT.

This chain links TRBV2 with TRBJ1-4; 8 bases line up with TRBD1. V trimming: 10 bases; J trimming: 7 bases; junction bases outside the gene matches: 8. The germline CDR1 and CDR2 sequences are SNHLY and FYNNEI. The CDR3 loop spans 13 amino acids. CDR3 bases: TGTGCCACCCTGGACAGGGTAGGTGAAAAACTGTTTTTT. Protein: CATLDRVGEKLFF.

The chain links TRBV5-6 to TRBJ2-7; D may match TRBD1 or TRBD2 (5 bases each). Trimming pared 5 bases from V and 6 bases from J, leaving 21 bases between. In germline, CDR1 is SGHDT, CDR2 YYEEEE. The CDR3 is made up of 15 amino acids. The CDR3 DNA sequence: TGTGCCAGCAGGCAGGAAAGGAACAGGAGGACCGAGCAGTACTTC. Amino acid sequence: CASRQERNRRTEQYF.

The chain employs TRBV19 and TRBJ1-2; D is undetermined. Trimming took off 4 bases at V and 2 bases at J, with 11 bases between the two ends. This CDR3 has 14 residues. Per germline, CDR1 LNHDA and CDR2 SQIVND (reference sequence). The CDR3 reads CASSKDGLNYGYTF. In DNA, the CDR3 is TGTGCCAGTAGTAAAGACGGCCTGAACTATGGCTACACCTTC.

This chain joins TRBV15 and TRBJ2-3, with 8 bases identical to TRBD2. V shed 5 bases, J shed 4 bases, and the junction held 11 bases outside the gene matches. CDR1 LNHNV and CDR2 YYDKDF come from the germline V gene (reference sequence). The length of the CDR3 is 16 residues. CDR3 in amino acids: CATSGLLAAYADTQYF. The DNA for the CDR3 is TGTGCCACCAGCGGATTACTAGCGGCCTACGCAGATACGCAGTATTTT.

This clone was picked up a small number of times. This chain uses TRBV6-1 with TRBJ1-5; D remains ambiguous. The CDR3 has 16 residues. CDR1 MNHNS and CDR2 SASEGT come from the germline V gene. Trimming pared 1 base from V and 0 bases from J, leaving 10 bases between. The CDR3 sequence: CASSEGPAYSNQPQHF. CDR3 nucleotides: TGTGCCAGCAGTGAAGGGCCTGCTTATAGCAATCAGCCCCAGCATTTT.

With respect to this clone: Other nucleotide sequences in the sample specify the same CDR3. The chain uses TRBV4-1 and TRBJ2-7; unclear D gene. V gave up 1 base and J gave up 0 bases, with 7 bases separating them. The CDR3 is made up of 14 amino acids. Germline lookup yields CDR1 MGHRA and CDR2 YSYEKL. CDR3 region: CASSQVDTSYEQYF. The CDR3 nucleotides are TGCGCCAGCAGCCAAGTAGACACCTCCTACGAGCAGTACTTC.

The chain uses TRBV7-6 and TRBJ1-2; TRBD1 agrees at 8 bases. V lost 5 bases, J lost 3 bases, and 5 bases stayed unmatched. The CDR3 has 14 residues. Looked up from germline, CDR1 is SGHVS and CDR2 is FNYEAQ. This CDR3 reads CASSKTTGDYGYTF. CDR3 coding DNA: TGTGCCAGCAGCAAAACGACAGGGGACTATGGCTACACCTTC.